Listed here are 28 T cell receptor beta chains from one sample, sequenced in a study of blood T cell repertoires in COVID-19 (TCRdb year 2020). The library was built by means of the immunoSEQ multiplex PCR assay. Sourced from immuneACCESS, this table was stored by TCRdb with only in-frame sequences that have V and J called. A share of the clones is absent; for the studies checked, an unresolved V gene accounts for under half, and the remainder has no known explanation. The sample contains more than 200,000 clones, 75% to 90% of them found a single time. Jointly, the top ten make up under 3.5% of the sample. Sequenced material: peripheral blood. The receptors come from a man younger than 45 with COVID-19, enrolled during active disease.

The chain employs TRBV6-1 and TRBJ1-2, with TRBD1 as a possible D gene (5 bases). The V gene lost 2 bases and the J gene lost 8 bases, with 12 bases spanning the gap. The CDR3 has 13 residues. The V gene's germline CDR1 is MNHNS and CDR2 SASEGT. In nucleotides, the CDR3 is TGTGCCAGCAGTGAAAACCTCGGGGGGGGCTACACCTTC. It is translated as CASSENLGGGYTF.

The gene calls are TRBV12-3 or TRBV12-4 and TRBJ1-2, with TRBD1 as a possible D gene (5 bases). With 6 bases removed from V and 7 bases from J, the gap between germline ends came to 9 bases. The CDR3 covers 11 residues. As DNA, the CDR3 is TGTGCCAGCAGCCCCAGGGTTGGCTACACCTTC. It translates to CASSPRVGYTF.

In DNA, the CDR3 is TGTGCCAGTAGTAAAACAGGGGTCGGCTACGAGCAGTACTTC. It yields the protein CASSKTGVGYEQYF. The chain joins TRBV19 to TRBJ2-7; 7 bases line up with TRBD1. The length of the CDR3 is 14 residues. The germline gives CDR1 LNHDA, CDR2 SQIVND (reference sequence). Trimming removed 4 bases from V and 3 bases from J; junction bases left unmatched: 6.

This chain uses TRBV7-2 with TRBJ2-1, with TRBD1 matching over 8 bases. After removal of 6 bases from V and 5 bases from J, the junction contained 6 bases not matched to a gene. CDR3 size: 14 residues. Germline values: CDR1 SGHTA, CDR2 FQGNSA. CDR3 in DNA: TGTGCCAGCAGTGGACAGGGCGATAACAATGAGCAGTTCTTC. It encodes CASSGQGDNNEQFF.

The rearrangement joins TRBV28 to TRBJ1-6; D is unclear. This CDR3 comprises 13 residues. CDR1 and CDR2 (germline): MDHEN, SYDVKM. With 6 bases removed from V and 9 bases from J, the gap between germline ends came to 12 bases. In DNA form, the CDR3 reads TGTGCCAGCAGCCCGCAATACGGTTCACCCCTCCACTTT. It codes for CASSPQYGSPLHF.

The V gene is TRBV6-2 or TRBV6-3, the J gene TRBJ2-7, with 8 bases matching TRBD2. The germline gives CDR1 MNHEY, CDR2 SVGEGT. V lost 6 bases and J lost 8; bases outside the gene matches: 12. This CDR3 is 14 amino acids long. CDR3 in amino acids: CASSQLADPRQQYF. The CDR3 coding sequence is TGTGCCAGCAGCCAACTAGCGGATCCTCGGCAGCAGTACTTC.

This sequence joins TRBV2 and TRBJ1-5; the match to TRBD1 covers 7 bases. V trimming: 5 bases; J trimming: 7 bases; junction bases outside the gene matches: 11. The CDR3 totals 15 residues. Looked up from germline, CDR1 is SNHLY and CDR2 is FYNNEI. CDR3 sequence reads: CASSFLTGADQPQHF. As DNA, the CDR3 is TGTGCCAGCAGTTTCCTCACAGGGGCTGACCAGCCCCAGCATTTT.

This chain uses TRBV2 with TRBJ2-1; TRBD1 is a possible D gene (5 bases). The CDR3 is made up of 15 amino acids. The germline CDR1 and CDR2 sequences are SNHLY and FYNNEI. The V and J ends lost 4 bases and 2 bases respectively, with 12 bases between them. DNA of the CDR3: TGTGCCAGCAGTGGAGACAGATTACCCTACAATGAGCAGTTCTTC. Translating gives CASSGDRLPYNEQFF.

This clone appeared a few times. The chain has TRBV5-6 and TRBJ1-2; 7 bases align to TRBD1. The V gene's germline CDR1 is SGHDT and CDR2 YYEEEE. The CDR3 sequence is 14 residues long. Unmatched junction bases numbered 13, after V lost 6 bases and J lost 8 bases. DNA for the CDR3: TGTGCCAGCATCGCCACCGACAGGGTCGGCGGCTACACCTTC. Translated: CASIATDRVGGYTF.

The count of this clone is one. CDR3 bases: TGTGCCAGCTCACCAGAGACGGGGGGAGGTGGCAACGAGCAGTACTTC. Its translation is CASSPETGGGGNEQYF. The V gene is TRBV18, the J gene TRBJ2-7, with TRBD2 matching over 7 bases. With V trimmed by 2 bases and J by 5 bases, 12 bases remained unmatched. Germline V gene lookup returns CDR1 KGHSH and CDR2 LQKENI. The CDR3 is 16 residues long.

V gene TRBV25-1 combines with J gene TRBJ1-1, with unresolved D. V lost 6 bases and J 5 bases, leaving 16 bases between the germline ends. Looked up from germline, CDR1 is MGHDK and CDR2 is SYGVNS. This CDR3 has 14 amino acids. The chain's CDR3 is CASSLSTRWTEAFF. The CDR3 region has the DNA TGTGCCAGCAGCCTCAGCACCAGGTGGACTGAAGCTTTCTTT.

The chain links TRBV9 to TRBJ1-6; D unresolved. Trimming left V 0 bases short and J 0 bases short, with 13 bases between. Germline CDR1 and CDR2: SGDLS and YYNGEE. This CDR3 has 18 residues. The CDR3 sequence is CASSVGQAFSSYNSPLHF. DNA for the CDR3: TGTGCCAGCAGCGTAGGCCAGGCGTTCAGCTCCTATAATTCACCCCTCCACTTT.

The J gene is TRBJ2-7, the V gene TRBV11-2, with D possibly being TRBD1 (6 bases). CDR1 SGHAT and CDR2 FQNNGV come from the germline V gene. V gave up 2 bases and J gave up 5 bases, with 16 bases separating them. The CDR3 covers 15 residues. The CDR3 is CASSLSQGQRNEQYF. The DNA for the CDR3 is TGTGCCAGCAGCTTATCCCAGGGGCAGAGGAACGAGCAGTACTTC.

The chain is built from TRBV11-3 and TRBJ2-1, with 12 nucleotides matching TRBD2. CDR3 size: 18 residues. Germline assignment: CDR1 SGHNT and CDR2 YENEEA. Unmatched junction bases numbered 9, after V lost 5 bases and J lost 1 base. This CDR3 is CASSPGRTSGESYNEQFF. The CDR3, as DNA: TGTGCCAGCAGCCCAGGTAGGACTAGCGGGGAATCCTACAATGAGCAGTTCTTC.

V and J are TRBV7-8 and TRBJ2-3; TRBD2 matches 7 bases. The CDR3 length is 17 residues. The germline gives CDR1 SGHVS, CDR2 FQNEAQ. The junction had 9 bases not matched to a gene; V was cut back by 2 bases and J by 1 base. The CDR3, as DNA: TGTGCCAGCAGCTTATCCGAAGGCGGGAGCGGCACAGATACGCAGTATTTT. It specifies CASSLSEGGSGTDTQYF.

V usage is TRBV6-5 and J usage is TRBJ1-6, with 7 bases that match TRBD1. Germline CDR1 and CDR2: MNHEY and SVGAGI. This CDR3 region has 14 residues. Unmatched junction bases numbered 14, after V lost 10 bases and J lost 11 bases. For the CDR3, the DNA is TGTGCCACCAACCCCTCGACAGGGAACCCACCCCTCCACTTT. Translating gives CATNPSTGNPPLHF.

The chain combines TRBV12-3 or TRBV12-4 with TRBJ1-2; D call uncertain. Trimming cost V 7 bases and J 4 bases, with 13 bases left between them. The CDR3 loop spans 13 amino acids. CDR3 nucleotide sequence: TGTGCCAGCAACCCCGGACTAGGCTATGGCTACACCTTC. This encodes CASNPGLGYGYTF.

This clone has only one observation. At one end, the junction sequence differs from germline, possibly due to a read error. V usage is TRBV7-9 and J usage is TRBJ1-1, with D unclear. Germline V gene lookup returns CDR1 SEHNR and CDR2 FQNEAQ (reference sequence). The CDR3 runs 12 residues. CDR3 amino acids: CASSLDLGVADF. CDR3 sequence (DNA): TGTGCCAGCAGCTTAGATCTTGGTGTCGCGGATTTT.

This chain uses TRBV7-2 with TRBJ2-7; the match to TRBD2 covers 9 bases. This CDR3 is 16 amino acids long. The V gene's germline CDR1 is SGHTA and CDR2 FQGNSA. Losses at the gene ends were 5 bases for V and 4 bases for J; bases not matched to a gene: 12. The CDR3, as DNA: TGTGCCAGCAGCCTTCCCTGGGGTAGCGGGAGTTACGAGCAGTACTTC. This encodes CASSLPWGSGSYEQYF.

The gene calls are TRBV3-1 (or the pseudogene TRBV3-2) and TRBJ1-3; TRBD1 matches 9 bases. Trimming removed 1 base from V and 3 bases from J; junction bases left unmatched: 1. Per the germline V gene, CDR1 is LGHDT and CDR2 is YNNKEL (reference sequence). The CDR3 contains 15 residues. CDR3 sequence reads: CASSQVDRGGNTIYF. The CDR3 DNA reads as TGTGCCAGCAGCCAAGTGGACAGGGGTGGAAACACCATATATTTT.

This rearrangement joins TRBV4-3 to TRBJ2-2, with TRBD2 identical over 10 bases. Germline CDR1 LGHNA, CDR2 YSLEER. The ends lost 0 bases at V and 0 bases at J; junction bases unmatched: 4. The CDR3 loop spans 18 amino acids. CDR3 in amino acids: CASSQDWTSGSNTGELFF. The CDR3 nucleotides are TGCGCCAGCAGCCAAGATTGGACTAGCGGATCGAACACCGGGGAGCTGTTTTTT.

The chain employs TRBV7-8 and TRBJ1-5; the D is unclear. The CDR3 spans 15 residues. Germline V gene data show CDR1 as SGHVS and CDR2 as FQNEAQ. Trimming took 5 bases from V and 5 from J, leaving 16 bases between them. The CDR3 loop reads CASSPGLLSDQPQHF. The CDR3 bases are TGTGCCAGCAGCCCCGGACTTCTCTCGGATCAGCCCCAGCATTTT. The variable domain in full, with the rest retrieved from reference TRBV7-8 and TRBJ1-5, is GAGVSQSPRYKVAKRGQDVALRCDPISGHVSLFWYQQALGQGPEFLTYFQNEAQLDKSGLPSDRFFAERPEGSVSTLKIQRTQQEDSAVYLCASSPGLLSDQPQHFGDGTRLSIL.

V gene TRBV5-4 combines with J gene TRBJ2-1; D uncertain. CDR1 SGHNT and CDR2 YYREEE come from the germline V gene (reference sequence). The V end was cut by 9 bases, the J end by 2 bases, with 9 bases between. CDR3 size: 12 residues. CDR3 amino acids: CAIRFAYNEQFF. The CDR3 region has the DNA TGTGCCATCAGGTTCGCCTACAATGAGCAGTTCTTC.

CDR3 region: CASSAVLFGYTF. CDR3 in DNA: TGTGCCAGCAGTGCAGTATTGTTTGGCTACACCTTC. The chain couples TRBV2 to TRBJ1-2; unclear D gene. This CDR3 is 12 amino acids long. Per the germline V gene, CDR1 is SNHLY and CDR2 is FYNNEI. Trimming left V 4 bases short and J 7 bases short, with 10 bases between.

This clone showed up just once. The chain links TRBV29-1 to TRBJ1-5; 9 bases align to TRBD1. Germline loops: CDR1 SQVTM, CDR2 ANQGSEA. This CDR3 region has 13 residues. Trimming at V came to 6 bases and at J to 4 bases, leaving 4 bases not matched to a gene. Written as DNA, the CDR3 is TGCAGCGTGGGGGACAGGGAAAATCAGCCCCAGCATTTT. This translates into CSVGDRENQPQHF.

This chain links TRBV4-1 with TRBJ2-7; 10 positions match TRBD1. V was clipped by 0 bases and J by 3 bases; unmatched bases: 5. There are 16 residues in the CDR3. Germline V gene lookup returns CDR1 MGHRA and CDR2 YSYEKL. The CDR3 reads CASSQESRTGGYEQYF. DNA for the CDR3: TGCGCCAGCAGCCAAGAATCTCGGACAGGGGGCTACGAGCAGTACTTC.

This chain links TRBV29-1 with TRBJ1-3, with a weak D call TRBD1 (6 bases). CDR1 and CDR2 from the germline V gene are SQVTM and ANQGSEA. This CDR3 is 15 amino acids long. V dropped 4 bases and J dropped 4 bases, with 17 bases sitting between them. Written as DNA, the CDR3 is TGCAGCGTTGCCACAGGGAACGGTCCCGGAAACACCATATATTTT. Protein sequence: CSVATGNGPGNTIYF. Drawing the rest from reference TRBV29-1 and TRBJ1-3, the complete variable domain is SAVISQKPSRDICQRGTSLTIQCQVDSQVTMMFWYRQQPGQSLTLIATANQGSEATYESGFVIDKFPISRPNLTFSTLTVSNMSPEDSSIYLCSVATGNGPGNTIYFGEGSWLTVV.

The chain is built from TRBV19 and TRBJ1-5; D gene uncertain. Germline CDR1 LNHDA, CDR2 SQIVND (reference sequence). Deletions cut 8 bases from V and 0 bases from J, with 11 bases between. This CDR3 spans 14 amino acids. CDR3 nucleotides: TGTGCCAGTGAGACTGCCTATAGCAATCAGCCCCAGCATTTT. Protein product: CASETAYSNQPQHF.